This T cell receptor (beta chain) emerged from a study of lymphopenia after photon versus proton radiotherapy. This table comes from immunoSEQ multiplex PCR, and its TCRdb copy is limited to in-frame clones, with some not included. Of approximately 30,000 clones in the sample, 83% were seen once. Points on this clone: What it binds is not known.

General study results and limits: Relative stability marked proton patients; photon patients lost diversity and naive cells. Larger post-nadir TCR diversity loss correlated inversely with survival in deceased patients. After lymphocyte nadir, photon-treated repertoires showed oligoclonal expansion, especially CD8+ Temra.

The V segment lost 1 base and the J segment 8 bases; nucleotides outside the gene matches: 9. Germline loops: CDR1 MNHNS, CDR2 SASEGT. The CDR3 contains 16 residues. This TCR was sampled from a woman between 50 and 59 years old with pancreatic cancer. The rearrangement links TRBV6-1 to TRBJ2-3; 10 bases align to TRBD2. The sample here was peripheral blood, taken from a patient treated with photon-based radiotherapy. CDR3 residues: CASSEDQGVAGGTQYF. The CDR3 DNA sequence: TGTGCCAGCAGTGAAGACCAAGGAGTAGCGGGAGGTACGCAGTATTTT.